This T cell receptor beta chain was sequenced during a study of blood T cell repertoires in COVID-19. Study-wide context: Whether acute or convalescent, the COVID-19 samples came from the United States, Italy and Spain. Sources were T cells, B-cell-depleted T cells, or PBMCs; the material itself was cDNA or gDNA.

J was trimmed by 7 bases and V by 5 bases; bases with no gene match: 12. Germline-derived CDR1 and CDR2 are MGHDK and SYGVNS. The CDR3 sequence is 15 residues long. Authors' data handling: Reference gene primer amplification gave estimated nucleated cell counts. TCRdb's table, derived via immunoSEQ multiplex PCR, lists solely in-frame clones and lacks some. D and trimming were read from the DNA, whereas the V and J calls and clone size are those reported in that table. The table shows roughly 240,000 clones, with almost 85% occurring only once. Enrolment of Seattle patients took place during active infection, and they were followed longitudinally.

The clonotype was recovered from a man aged 50 to 60 with COVID-19, enrolled during active disease. Sequenced sample: peripheral blood. The V call is TRBV25-1, the J call TRBJ1-2; 8 bases match TRBD1. CDR3 sequence: CASSFQTGAMGGYTF. DNA of the CDR3: TGTGCCAGCAGTTTCCAGACAGGGGCAATGGGTGGCTACACCTTC.